The 12 T cell receptor beta chains given below trace back to one sample, sequenced in a study of T cell responses to AZD1222 COVID-19 vaccine. The assay was immunoSEQ multiplex PCR, and TCRdb's table has in-frame clones only and misses some. This sample carries nearly 110,000 clones, roughly 88% of them seen once, and the ten largest clones take 8%. The starting material was peripheral blood, obtained 28 days after the second AZD1222 dose. The receptors were gathered from an adult who received the AZD1222 COVID-19 vaccine.

The chain has TRBV4-3 and TRBJ1-6; D remains unclear. CDR3 length: 12 amino acids. Trimming stripped 6 bases from V and 3 bases from J, with 3 bases between. Per the germline V gene, CDR1 is LGHNA and CDR2 is YSLEER. This CDR3 is CASRGYNSPLHF. The CDR3 bases are TGCGCCAGCAGAGGCTATAATTCACCCCTCCACTTT.

The rearrangement uses TRBV7-8 and TRBJ2-1; D call uncertain. The CDR3 sequence is 14 residues long. Looked up from germline, CDR1 is SGHVS and CDR2 is FQNEAQ. V dropped 2 bases and J dropped 4 bases, with 9 bases sitting between them. The CDR3 bases are TGTGCCAGCAGCTTAAGATCCGGGTACAATGAGCAGTTCTTC. Protein: CASSLRSGYNEQFF. Full variable domain (missing parts from reference TRBV7-8 and TRBJ2-1): GAGVSQSPRYKVAKRGQDVALRCDPISGHVSLFWYQQALGQGPEFLTYFQNEAQLDKSGLPSDRFFAERPEGSVSTLKIQRTQQEDSAVYLCASSLRSGYNEQFFGPGTRLTVL.

The V and J genes are TRBV2 and TRBJ1-5; a possible D gene is TRBD1 (6 bases). Germline V gene data show CDR1 as SNHLY and CDR2 as FYNNEI. The V gene lost 4 bases and the J gene lost 6 bases, with 19 bases spanning the gap. The CDR3 is 16 residues long. CDR3 amino acids: CASSVLTGGAGQPQHF. In DNA form, the CDR3 reads TGTGCCAGCAGTGTCCTCACGGGGGGCGCGGGTCAGCCCCAGCATTTT.

Remarks on this clone: Sequence at one end of the junction differs from germline and may be a read error. The gene calls are TRBV7-7 and TRBJ1-5, with a tentative D call TRBD1 (6 bases). The CDR3 contains 13 residues. Per the germline V gene, CDR1 is SSHAT and CDR2 is FNYEAQ (reference sequence). CDR3 coding DNA: TGTGCTAGCAGCGGAGGACAGAATCAGCCCCAGCATTTT. This gives the protein CASSGGQNQPQHF.

CDR3 region: CASSQRPGTDTQYF. The CDR3 DNA sequence: TGCGCCAGCAGCCAACGACCCGGCACAGATACGCAGTATTTT. The chain combines TRBV4-1 with TRBJ2-3, with D uncertain. The CDR3 runs 14 residues. The V gene lost 2 bases and the J gene lost 1 base, with 7 bases spanning the gap. The germline CDR1 and CDR2 sequences are MGHRA and YSYEKL.

The chain links TRBV6-5 to TRBJ2-7; D possibly corresponds to TRBD2 (6 bases). Trimming removed 6 bases from V and 3 bases from J, with 18 bases in between. Per the germline V gene, CDR1 is MNHEY and CDR2 is SVGAGI. The CDR3 is 15 amino acids. DNA of the CDR3: TGTGCCAGCAGCAGCGGGTCACCGGCCTACTACGAGCAGTACTTC. Translation gives CASSSGSPAYYEQYF.

The rearrangement links TRBV9 to TRBJ2-3; the match to TRBD2 covers 9 bases. CDR3 size: 16 residues. Germline trimming cut 4 bases from V and 3 bases from J; bases unmatched to any gene: 9. Per germline, CDR1 SGDLS and CDR2 YYNGEE. This CDR3 is CASSPPSSGVTDTQYF. The CDR3, as DNA: TGTGCCAGCAGCCCTCCTTCTAGCGGGGTAACAGATACGCAGTATTTT.

The rearrangement links TRBV14 to TRBJ1-6; TRBD1 might be the D (6 bases). V was shortened by 4 bases and J by 0 bases, with 16 bases between the two germline ends. This CDR3 contains 18 residues. Per germline, CDR1 SGHDN and CDR2 FVKESK. The CDR3 sequence is CASSPSGTPSSYNSPLHF. Written as DNA, the CDR3 is TGTGCCAGCAGCCCGTCCGGGACACCTAGCTCCTATAATTCACCCCTCCACTTT.

This chain links TRBV12-3 or TRBV12-4 with TRBJ1-6, with D perhaps TRBD1 (6 bases). This CDR3 is built from 12 residues. Trimming took off 8 bases at V and 11 bases at J, with 13 bases between the two ends. This chain's CDR3 is CASSRGGPPLHF. The CDR3 coding sequence is TGTGCCAGCTCCCGGGGGGGCCCACCCCTCCACTTT.

J is TRBJ1-2 and V is TRBV6-2 or TRBV6-3, with D maybe TRBD1 (5 bases). The germline CDR1 and CDR2 sequences are MNHEY and SVGEGT. The CDR3 spans 18 residues. Trimming removed 2 bases at V and 4 bases at J, with 23 bases between. The CDR3, as DNA: TGTGCCAGCAGTTACGCGAGCTCAGGGCGCCCGGACTCCTATGGCTACACCTTC. The encoded protein is CASSYASSGRPDSYGYTF.

The chain recombines TRBV19 with TRBJ1-1; tentatively, D is TRBD1 (6 bases). The CDR3 totals 14 residues. CDR1 and CDR2 (germline): LNHDA, SQIVND (reference sequence). V gave up 6 bases and J gave up 1 base, with 12 bases separating them. The CDR3 nucleotides read TGTGCCAGTAGCCCGACAGGAGGGAACACTGAAGCTTTCTTT. Its translation: CASSPTGGNTEAFF.

V and J are TRBV7-2 and TRBJ2-3; 10 bases align to TRBD1. CDR1 is SGHTA, CDR2 FQGNSA, per germline. The V gene end was trimmed by 8 bases and the J gene end by 4 bases; junction bases not matched to a gene: 12. The CDR3 is made up of 16 amino acids. As DNA, the CDR3 is TGTGCCAGCTCCTTCCGGGAAGGGACAGGGGCAGATACGCAGTATTTT. It translates to CASSFREGTGADTQYF.